Listed below are T cell receptor beta chains from one sample, sequenced in a study of blood T cell repertoires in COVID-19. Here immunoSEQ multiplex PCR was the method, and the copy in TCRdb shows in-frame clones only, minus some. The data show about 160,000 clones, approximately 84% seen once. Sequencing used peripheral blood. These receptor sequences come from a man in his forties with acute or convalescent COVID-19. The CDR3 runs from the conserved cysteine through the conserved F or W.

j_call | v_call | cdr3_aa
TRBJ2-1 | TRBV14 | CASSQQRGSSYNEQFF
TRBJ1-1 | TRBV15 | CATSGHSTEAFF
TRBJ1-6 | TRBV6-1 | CASSEALQGRTPLHF
TRBJ1-1 | TRBV18 | CASSSRQGDSEAFF
TRBJ1-1 | TRBV19 | CASSWAGNTEAFF
TRBJ2-2 | TRBV14 | CASSPREDRVTGELFF
TRBJ1-1 | TRBV5-1 | CASSLGQHKNTEAFF
TRBJ1-2 | TRBV20-1 | CSASAMQGTGYTF
TRBJ1-3 | TRBV11-2 | CASSSLTGRGNTIYF
TRBJ1-5 | TRBV2 | CASSEATGTRQPQHF
TRBJ1-2 | TRBV5-4 | CASSGPANYGYTF
TRBJ2-5 | TRBV20-1 | CSARGGGIQETQYF
TRBJ2-6 | TRBV19 | CASTVYSGANVLTF
TRBJ2-7 | TRBV6-6 | CASSPDTYEQYF
TRBJ1-1 | TRBV9 | CASSAPVGTPEAFF
TRBJ2-7 | TRBV30 | CAWSGDNSYEQYF
TRBJ2-5 | TRBV5-1 | CASGTGSQETQYF
TRBJ2-7 | TRBV13 | CASSTGWHEQYF
TRBJ1-2 | TRBV30 | CAWTGDYGYTF
TRBJ2-5 | TRBV28 | CASSQSSGAKTQYF
TRBJ2-6 | TRBV10-3 | CAIGPGQGAAGANVLTF
TRBJ2-5 | TRBV19 | CASTQGGSETQYF
TRBJ2-3 | TRBV18 | CASSPGMAGTDTQYF
TRBJ2-7 | TRBV28 | CASSRGQGNIYEQYF
TRBJ2-5 | TRBV6-5 | CASTQDRVSQETQYF
TRBJ1-3 | TRBV7-2 | CASSPRQGSGNTIYF
TRBJ2-7 | TRBV7-2 | CASSEDRRGNEQYF
TRBJ1-2 | TRBV27 | CASSSLTALNYGYTF
TRBJ2-1 | TRBV28 | CASSRRGTGPWGQFF
TRBJ1-3 | TRBV5-6 | CASSVGQPNSGNTIYF
TRBJ2-5 | TRBV6-5 | CASTRIGRSQETQYF
TRBJ2-7 | TRBV27 | CASSKNRATYEQYF
TRBJ1-6 | TRBV19 | CASSMQGSKSSYNSPLHF
TRBJ1-5 | TRBV6-6 | CASTDAVKDSYQPQHF
TRBJ2-7 | TRBV7-2 | CASSLRGGDYEQYF
TRBJ2-3 | TRBV19 | CASSTGVWGTDTQYF
TRBJ1-2 | TRBV6-1 | CASSDGGSSYGYTF
TRBJ1-6 | TRBV5-1 | CASSLDNNNSPLHF
TRBJ1-4 | TRBV5-6 | CASSLSGATNEKLFF
TRBJ1-6 | TRBV7-9 | CASRRPLNSPLHF
TRBJ2-5 | TRBV30 | CAWTPGTAGTQYF
TRBJ2-7 | TRBV2 | CASTSVRTYEQYF
TRBJ1-6 | TRBV9 | CASSVAPGTSHSPLHF
TRBJ2-1 | TRBV7-8 | CASSLLQWSSYNEQFF
TRBJ1-1 | TRBV5-1 | CASSLGGTAPNTEAFF
TRBJ2-5 | TRBV4-1 | CASSQNQAFQETQYF
TRBJ1-6 | TRBV6-1 | CASSEGGAAYNSPLHF
TRBJ2-3 | TRBV7-9 | CASSSFLAGVTDTQYF
TRBJ1-6 | TRBV7-3 | CASSPQAGYNSPLHF